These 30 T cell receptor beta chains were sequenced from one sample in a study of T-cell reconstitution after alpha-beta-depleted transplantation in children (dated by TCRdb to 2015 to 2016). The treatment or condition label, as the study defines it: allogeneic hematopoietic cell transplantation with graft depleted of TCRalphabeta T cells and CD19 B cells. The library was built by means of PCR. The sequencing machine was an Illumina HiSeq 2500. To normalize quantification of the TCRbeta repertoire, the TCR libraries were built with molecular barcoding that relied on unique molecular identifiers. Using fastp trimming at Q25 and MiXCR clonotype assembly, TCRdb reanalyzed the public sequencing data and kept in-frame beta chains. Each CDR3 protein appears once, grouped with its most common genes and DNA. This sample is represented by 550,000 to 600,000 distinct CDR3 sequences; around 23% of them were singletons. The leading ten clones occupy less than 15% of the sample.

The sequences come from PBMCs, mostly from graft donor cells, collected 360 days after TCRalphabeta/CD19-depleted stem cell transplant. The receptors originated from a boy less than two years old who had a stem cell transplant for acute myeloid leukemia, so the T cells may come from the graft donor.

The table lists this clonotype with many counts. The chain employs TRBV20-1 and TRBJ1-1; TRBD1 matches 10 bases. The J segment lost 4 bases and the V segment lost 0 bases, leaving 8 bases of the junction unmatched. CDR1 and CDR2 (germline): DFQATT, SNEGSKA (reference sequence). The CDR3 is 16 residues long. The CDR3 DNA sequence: TGCAGTGCTAGAGACGGACAGGGGGTTTGGGGCACTGAAGCTTTCTTT. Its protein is CSARDGQGVWGTEAFF.

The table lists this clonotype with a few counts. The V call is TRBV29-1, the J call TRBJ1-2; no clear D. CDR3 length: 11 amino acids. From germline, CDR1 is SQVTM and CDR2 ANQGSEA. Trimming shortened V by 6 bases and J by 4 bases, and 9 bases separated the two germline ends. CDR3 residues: CSVEPGYGYTF. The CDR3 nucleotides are TGCAGCGTGGAGCCAGGCTATGGCTACACCTTC.

CDR3 sequence: CASSSTGQGREEDKNIQYF. CDR3 sequence (DNA): TGCGCCAGCAGCTCCACGGGACAGGGACGGGAAGAGGACAAAAACATTCAGTACTTC. This chain uses TRBV5-1 with TRBJ2-4; TRBD1 aligns across 9 bases. J lost 3 bases, V lost 3 bases, and 16 bases had no gene match. The germline gives CDR1 SGHRS, CDR2 YFSETQ. This CDR3 is built from 19 residues.

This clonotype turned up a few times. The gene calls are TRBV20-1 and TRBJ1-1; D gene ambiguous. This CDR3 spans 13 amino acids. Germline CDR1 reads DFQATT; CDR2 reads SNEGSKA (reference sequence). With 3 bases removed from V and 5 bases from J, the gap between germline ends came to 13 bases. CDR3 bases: TGCAGTGCTAGTCGCGGGCTGAGTACTGAAGCTTTCTTT. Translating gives CSASRGLSTEAFF.

The CDR3 coding sequence is TGTGCCAGCAGTGACGGTCTAGCGGGGGGCAACACCGGGGAGCTGTTTTTT. This codes for CASSDGLAGGNTGELFF. The V and J genes are TRBV6-4 and TRBJ2-2; TRBD2 aligns across 11 bases. The trim removed 2 bases at V and 2 bases at J, leaving 4 bases unmatched. The germline CDR1 and CDR2 sequences are MRHNA and SNTAGT. The length of the CDR3 is 17 residues.

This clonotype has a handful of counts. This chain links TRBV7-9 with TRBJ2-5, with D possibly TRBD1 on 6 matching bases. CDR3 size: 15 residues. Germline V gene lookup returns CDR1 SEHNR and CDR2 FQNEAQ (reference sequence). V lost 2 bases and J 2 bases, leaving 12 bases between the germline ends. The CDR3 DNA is TGTGCCAGCAGCTTAATAGGACAGAGTCAAGAGACCCAGTACTTC. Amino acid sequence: CASSLIGQSQETQYF.

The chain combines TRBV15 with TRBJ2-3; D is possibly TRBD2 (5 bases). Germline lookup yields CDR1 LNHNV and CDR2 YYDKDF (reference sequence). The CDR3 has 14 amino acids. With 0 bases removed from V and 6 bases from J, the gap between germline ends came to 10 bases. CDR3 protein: CATSRDPAGDTQYF. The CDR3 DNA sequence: TGTGCCACCAGCAGAGATCCCGCGGGCGATACGCAGTATTTT.

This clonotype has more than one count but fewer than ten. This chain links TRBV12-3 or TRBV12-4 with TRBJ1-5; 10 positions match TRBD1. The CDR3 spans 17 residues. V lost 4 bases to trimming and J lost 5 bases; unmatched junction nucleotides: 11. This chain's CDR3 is CASSSRSGTGEDQPQHF. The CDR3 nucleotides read TGTGCCAGCAGTTCCCGCTCCGGGACAGGGGAAGATCAGCCCCAGCATTTT.

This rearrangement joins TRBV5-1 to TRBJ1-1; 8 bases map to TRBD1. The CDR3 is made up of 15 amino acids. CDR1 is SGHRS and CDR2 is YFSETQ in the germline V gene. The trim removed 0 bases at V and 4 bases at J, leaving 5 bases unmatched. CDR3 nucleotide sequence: TGCGCCAGCAGCTTGGGACAGGGGTTGCGCACTGAAGCTTTCTTT. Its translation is CASSLGQGLRTEAFF.

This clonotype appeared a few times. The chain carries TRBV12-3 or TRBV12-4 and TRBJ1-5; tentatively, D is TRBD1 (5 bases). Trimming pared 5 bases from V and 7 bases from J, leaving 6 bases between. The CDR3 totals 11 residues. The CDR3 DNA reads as TGTGCCAGCAGTCGGGGGCAGCCCCAGCATTTT. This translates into CASSRGQPQHF.

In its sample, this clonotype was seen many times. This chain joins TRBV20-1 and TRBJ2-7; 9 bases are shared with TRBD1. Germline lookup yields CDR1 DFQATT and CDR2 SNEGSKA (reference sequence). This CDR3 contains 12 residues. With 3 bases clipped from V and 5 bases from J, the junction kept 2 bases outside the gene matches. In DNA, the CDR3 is TGCAGTGCTAGGGGGGACAGGGACGAGCAGTACTTC. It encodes CSARGDRDEQYF.

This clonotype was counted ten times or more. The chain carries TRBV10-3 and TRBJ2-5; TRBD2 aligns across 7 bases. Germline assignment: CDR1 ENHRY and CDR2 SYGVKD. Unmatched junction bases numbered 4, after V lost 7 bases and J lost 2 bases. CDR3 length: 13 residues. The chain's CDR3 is CAIIPGLQETQYF. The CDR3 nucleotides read TGTGCCATCATACCGGGACTACAAGAGACCCAGTACTTC.

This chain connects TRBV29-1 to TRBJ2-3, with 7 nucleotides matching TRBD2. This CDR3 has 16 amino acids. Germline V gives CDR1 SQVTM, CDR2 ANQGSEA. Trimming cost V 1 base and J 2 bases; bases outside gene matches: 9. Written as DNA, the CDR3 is TGCAGCGTTGAAGGACTGGGGGAGGGCGTCACAGATACGCAGTATTTT. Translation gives CSVEGLGEGVTDTQYF.

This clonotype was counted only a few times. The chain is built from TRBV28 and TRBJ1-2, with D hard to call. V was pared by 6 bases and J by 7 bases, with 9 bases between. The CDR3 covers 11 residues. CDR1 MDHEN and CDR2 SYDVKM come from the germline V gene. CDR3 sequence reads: CASSRTRGYTF. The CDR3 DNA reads TGTGCCAGCAGCCGGACCCGTGGCTACACCTTC.

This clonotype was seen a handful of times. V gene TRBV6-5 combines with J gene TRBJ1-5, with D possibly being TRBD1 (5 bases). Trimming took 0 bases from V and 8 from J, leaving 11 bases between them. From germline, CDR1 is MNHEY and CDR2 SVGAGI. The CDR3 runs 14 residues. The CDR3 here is CASSYSTALEPQHF. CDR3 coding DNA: TGTGCCAGCAGTTACTCGACAGCCCTGGAGCCCCAGCATTTT.

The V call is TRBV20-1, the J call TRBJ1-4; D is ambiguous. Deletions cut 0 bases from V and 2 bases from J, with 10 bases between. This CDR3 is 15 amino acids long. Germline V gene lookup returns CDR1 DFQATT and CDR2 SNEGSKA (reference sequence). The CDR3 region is CSARDGRSTNEKLFF. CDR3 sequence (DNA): TGCAGTGCTAGAGATGGGAGAAGCACTAATGAAAAACTGTTTTTT.

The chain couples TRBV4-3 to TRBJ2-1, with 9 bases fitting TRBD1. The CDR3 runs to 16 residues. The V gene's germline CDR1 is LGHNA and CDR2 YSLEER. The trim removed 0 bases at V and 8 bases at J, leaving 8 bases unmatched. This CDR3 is CASSQDEQGAHDEQFF. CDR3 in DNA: TGCGCCAGCAGCCAAGATGAACAGGGGGCCCATGATGAGCAGTTCTTC.

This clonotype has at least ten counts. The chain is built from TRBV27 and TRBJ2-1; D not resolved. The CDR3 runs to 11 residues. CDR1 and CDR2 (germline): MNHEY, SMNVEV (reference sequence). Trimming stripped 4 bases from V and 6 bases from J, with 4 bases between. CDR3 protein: CASSSSNEQFF. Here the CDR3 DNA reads TGTGCCAGCAGTTCAAGCAATGAGCAGTTCTTC.

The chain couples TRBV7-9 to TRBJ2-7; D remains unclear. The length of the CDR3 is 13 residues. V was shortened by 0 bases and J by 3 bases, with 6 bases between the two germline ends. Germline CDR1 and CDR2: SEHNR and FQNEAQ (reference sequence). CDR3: CASSLAGVYEQYF. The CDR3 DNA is TGTGCCAGCAGCTTAGCCGGCGTCTACGAGCAGTACTTC.

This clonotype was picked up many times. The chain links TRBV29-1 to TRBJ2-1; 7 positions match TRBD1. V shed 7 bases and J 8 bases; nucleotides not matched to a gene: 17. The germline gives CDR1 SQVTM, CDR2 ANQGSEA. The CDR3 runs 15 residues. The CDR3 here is CSAWKGAGGEDEQFF. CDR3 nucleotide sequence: TGCAGCGCCTGGAAGGGGGCAGGAGGTGAGGATGAGCAGTTCTTC.

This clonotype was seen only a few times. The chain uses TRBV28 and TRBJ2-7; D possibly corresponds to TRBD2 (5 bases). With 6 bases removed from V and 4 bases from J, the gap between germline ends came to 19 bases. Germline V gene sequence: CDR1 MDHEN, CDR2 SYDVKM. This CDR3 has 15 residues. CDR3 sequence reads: CASSLRTLGSYEQYF. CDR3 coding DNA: TGTGCCAGCAGCCTACGTACACTAGGTAGTTACGAGCAGTACTTC.

The CDR3 is CASSYSGTTRGETQYF. The CDR3, as DNA: TGTGCCAGCAGTTACTCCGGGACTACCAGGGGAGAGACCCAGTACTTC. The J gene is TRBJ2-5, the V gene TRBV6-5, with D maybe TRBD2 (7 bases). Trimming stripped 0 bases from V and 4 bases from J, with 15 bases between. Germline V gene sequence: CDR1 MNHEY, CDR2 SVGAGI. The CDR3 is made up of 16 amino acids.

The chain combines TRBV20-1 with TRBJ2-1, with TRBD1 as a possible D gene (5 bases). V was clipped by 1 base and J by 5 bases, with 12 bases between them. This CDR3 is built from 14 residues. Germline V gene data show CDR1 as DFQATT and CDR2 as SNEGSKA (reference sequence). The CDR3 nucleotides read TGCAGTGCTAGAGGGCAGGGCTTCAACAATGAGCAGTTCTTC. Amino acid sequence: CSARGQGFNNEQFF.

CDR3 protein: CATSRDRGSGNQPQHF. CDR3 nucleotide sequence: TGTGCCACCAGCAGAGATCGGGGTTCGGGCAATCAGCCCCAGCATTTT. The rearrangement uses TRBV15 and TRBJ1-5; D is unresolved. V lost 0 bases, J lost 2 bases, and 11 bases lay in between. This CDR3 is 16 amino acids long. Per germline, CDR1 LNHNV and CDR2 YYDKDF (reference sequence).

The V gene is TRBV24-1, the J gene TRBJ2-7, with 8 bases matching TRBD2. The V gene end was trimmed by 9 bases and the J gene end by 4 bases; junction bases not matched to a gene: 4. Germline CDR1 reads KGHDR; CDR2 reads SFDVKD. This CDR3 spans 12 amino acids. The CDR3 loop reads CATRGGFYEQYF. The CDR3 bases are TGTGCCACCCGGGGGGGATTTTACGAGCAGTACTTC.

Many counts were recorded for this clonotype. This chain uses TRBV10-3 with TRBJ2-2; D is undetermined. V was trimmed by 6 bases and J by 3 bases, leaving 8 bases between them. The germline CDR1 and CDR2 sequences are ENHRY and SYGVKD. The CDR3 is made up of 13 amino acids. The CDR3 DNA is TGTGCCATCAGATATGGGGACACCGGGGAGCTGTTTTTT. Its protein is CAIRYGDTGELFF.

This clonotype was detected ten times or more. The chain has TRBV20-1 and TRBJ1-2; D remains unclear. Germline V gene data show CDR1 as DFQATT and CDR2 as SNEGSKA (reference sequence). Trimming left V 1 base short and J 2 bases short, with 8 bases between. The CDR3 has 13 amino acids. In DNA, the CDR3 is TGCAGTGCTAGAGTCGCAGGCAACTATGGCTACACCTTC. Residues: CSARVAGNYGYTF.

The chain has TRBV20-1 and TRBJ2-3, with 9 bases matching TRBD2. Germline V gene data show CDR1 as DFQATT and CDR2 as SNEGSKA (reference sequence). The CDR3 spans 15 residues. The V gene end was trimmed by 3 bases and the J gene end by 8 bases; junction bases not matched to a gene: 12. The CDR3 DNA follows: TGCAGTGCTAGCTTAGCGGGGGCCTCGCTTGGTACGCAGTATTTT. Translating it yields CSASLAGASLGTQYF.

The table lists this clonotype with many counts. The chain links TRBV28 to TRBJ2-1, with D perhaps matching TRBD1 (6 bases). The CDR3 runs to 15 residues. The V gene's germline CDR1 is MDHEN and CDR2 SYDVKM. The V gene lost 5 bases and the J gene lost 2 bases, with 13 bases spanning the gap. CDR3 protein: CASSPPSGAYNEQFF. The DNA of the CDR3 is TGTGCCAGCAGTCCCCCGTCAGGGGCCTACAATGAGCAGTTCTTC.

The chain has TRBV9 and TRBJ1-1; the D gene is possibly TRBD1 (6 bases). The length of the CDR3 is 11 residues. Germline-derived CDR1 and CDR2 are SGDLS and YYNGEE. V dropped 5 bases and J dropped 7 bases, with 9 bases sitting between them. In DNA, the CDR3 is TGTGCCAGCAGTACGGACAGTGAAGCTTTCTTT. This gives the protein CASSTDSEAFF.